This TCR beta chain was captured by sequencing in a study of spatial heterogeneity in lung cancer. Study background: Detection of beta-chain sequences consistently exceeded that of alpha-chain sequences.

In germline, CDR1 is LGHNA, CDR2 YSLEER. The CDR3 extends over 16 amino acids. Trimming cost V 0 bases and J 0 bases, with 11 bases left between them. Stated time point: sample taken at primary tumor resection. Researchers sequenced whole RNA taken from tumor, nontumor lung or frozen PBMC without sorting. TCRdb re-called the 5' RACE reads with MiXCR, one entry per CDR3 protein. The sample lists 90,000 to 95,000 distinct CDR3 sequences, roughly 12% seen once, with about two fifths in the top ten. Sample: PBMCs, taken at surgery. The chain links TRBV4-3 to TRBJ1-2, with D unresolved. The sequence was obtained from a male donor with early-stage non-small cell lung cancer. CDR3 nucleotides: TGCGCCAGCAGCCAAGAAGGAAGCAGAGCTAACTATGGCTACACCTTC. Residues: CASSQEGSRANYGYTF.